The rows below give T cell receptor beta chains drawn from one sample of a study of cytomegalovirus exposure and HLA in healthy donors. Sequencing used immunoSEQ multiplex PCR; TCRdb keeps in-frame clones, though not all of them. This repertoire shows over 200,000 clones, 78% found once; its top ten account for 3.8%. The specimen was PBMCs. The receptors come from a male donor in good health and CMV-seronegative. The CDR3 runs from the conserved cysteine through the conserved F or W. D genes are given only for firm matches. Clone sizes are given selectively: once, few, many, or a class where the clone is expanded.

D gene	J gene	clone size	V gene	CDR3 protein	CDR3 DNA
NA	TRBJ2-3	few	TRBV6-4	CASSSIATSTDTQYF	TGTGCCAGCAGTTCTATAGCGACAAGCACAGATACGCAGTATTTT
TRBD2	TRBJ2-3	NA	TRBV7-9	CASSLSAGETDTQYF	TGTGCCAGCAGCTTATCGGCGGGAGAAACAGATACGCAGTATTTT
NA	TRBJ2-5	NA	TRBV5-1	CASSPRTTQETQYF	TGCGCCAGCAGCCCGAGGACAACCCAAGAGACCCAGTACTTC
NA	TRBJ2-7	NA	TRBV19	CASSIHLRSYEQYF	TGTGCCAGTAGTATTCACTTAAGGAGCTACGAGCAGTACTTC
NA	TRBJ1-3	NA	TRBV11-2	CASSLQAGGNTIYF	TGTGCCAGCAGCTTACAGGCAGGTGGAAACACCATATATTTT
TRBD1	TRBJ2-1	NA	TRBV19	CASSDRQGSGYEQFF	TGTGCCAGTAGTGACCGACAGGGGAGCGGATATGAGCAGTTCTTC
NA	TRBJ2-3	NA	TRBV9	CASSVVVLDKLCTDTQYF	TGTGCCAGCAGCGTAGTGGTCCTGGACAAGCTTTGCACAGATACGCAGTATTTT
NA	TRBJ2-1	few	TRBV21-1	CASSPWTGAHEQFF	TGTGCCAGCAGCCCATGGACAGGGGCTCATGAGCAGTTCTTC
NA	TRBJ1-5	NA	TRBV6-1	CASSDSYSNQPQHF	TGTGCCAGCAGTGACAGTTATAGCAATCAGCCCCAGCATTTT
NA	TRBJ1-2	NA	TRBV28	CASSLQGSYGYTF	TGTGCCAGCAGTTTACAGGGATCATATGGCTACACCTTC
TRBD2	TRBJ2-7	NA	TRBV2	CASRNSGSSYEQYF	TGTGCCAGCAGGAATAGCGGGAGCTCCTACGAGCAGTACTTC
TRBD2	TRBJ2-1	NA	TRBV5-1	CASSLEGGRVYNEQFF	TGCGCCAGCAGCTTGGAGGGCGGGAGGGTTTACAATGAGCAGTTCTTC
NA	TRBJ1-1	NA	TRBV4-1	CASSPQRGGTEAFF	TGCGCCAGCAGCCCCCAAAGGGGCGGCACTGAAGCTTTCTTT
NA	TRBJ2-5	once	TRBV7-3	CASSRGLGETQYF	TGTGCCAGCAGCCGCGGCCTCGGGGAGACCCAGTACTTC
TRBD1	TRBJ1-6	NA	TRBV6-5	CASRTNRGRNSPLHF	TGTGCCAGCAGAACTAACAGGGGACGGAATTCACCCCTCCACTTT
TRBD2	TRBJ2-2	once	TRBV27	CASSLGLAGGDTGELFF	TGTGCCAGCAGTTTGGGACTAGCGGGAGGGGACACCGGGGAGCTGTTTTTT
TRBD2	TRBJ2-7	NA	TRBV5-4	CASSLGGLAGAGEQYF	TGTGCCAGCAGCTTGGGGGGGCTAGCGGGAGCTGGCGAGCAGTACTTC
NA	TRBJ1-6	NA	TRBV30	CAWSPSQGRSPLHF	TGTGCCTGGAGTCCCTCTCAGGGGCGGTCACCCCTCCACTTT
NA	TRBJ2-7	NA	TRBV19	CASSIGEYPGEQYF	TGTGCCAGTAGTATAGGGGAGTACCCGGGCGAGCAGTACTTC
TRBD1	TRBJ2-7	NA	TRBV7-6	CASSRSQGAYEQYF	TGTGCCAGCTCCCGCTCTCAGGGGGCCTACGAGCAGTACTTC
NA	TRBJ1-5	NA	TRBV9	CASSVDGANQPQHF	TGTGCCAGCAGCGTAGATGGGGCGAATCAGCCCCAGCATTTT
TRBD1	TRBJ2-4	NA	TRBV4-1	CASSRPGTEKNIQYF	TGCGCCAGCAGCCGCCCCGGGACAGAGAAAAACATTCAGTACTTC
TRBD1	TRBJ2-7	NA	TRBV25-1	CASSEELGDRDNEQYF	TGTGCCAGCAGTGAAGAATTGGGGGACAGGGACAACGAGCAGTACTTC
NA	TRBJ2-1	NA	TRBV9	CASSAGVTDAYNEQFF	TGTGCCAGCAGCGCGGGGGTGACTGACGCCTACAATGAGCAGTTCTTC
NA	TRBJ2-2	NA	TRBV28	CASRSDRQLNTGELFF	TGTGCCAGCAGGTCGGATCGACAGCTGAACACCGGGGAGCTGTTTTTT
NA	TRBJ1-2	few	TRBV27	CASRYQGNYGYTF	TGTGCCAGCAGGTATCAGGGGAACTATGGCTACACCTTC
TRBD1	TRBJ1-1	few	TRBV5-1	CASSSGQGEAFF	TGCGCCAGCAGCTCAGGACAGGGTGAAGCTTTCTTT
NA	TRBJ2-7	NA	TRBV18	CASSRTGVYSYEQYF	TGTGCCAGCTCCCGAACCGGAGTCTATTCTTACGAGCAGTACTTC
TRBD1	TRBJ2-6	once	TRBV5-1	CASSLLGQGARGANVLTF	TGCGCCAGCAGCTTGCTGGGACAGGGGGCGCGGGGGGCCAACGTCCTGACTTTC
TRBD1	TRBJ2-7	NA	TRBV6-5	CASISPGQSYEQYF	TGTGCCAGCATTTCCCCGGGACAGAGCTACGAGCAGTACTTC
TRBD1	TRBJ2-2	NA	TRBV11-2	CATSRRTGDTGELFF	TGTGCCACCTCACGGAGGACAGGGGACACCGGGGAGCTGTTTTTT
NA	TRBJ1-2	NA	TRBV5-4	CASSLAADYINYGYTF	TGTGCCAGCAGCTTGGCCGCCGATTACATTAACTATGGCTACACCTTC
NA	TRBJ2-2	NA	TRBV28	CASSALGTFTGELFF	TGTGCCAGCAGTGCACTCGGGACATTCACCGGGGAGCTGTTTTTT
TRBD1	TRBJ2-2	NA	TRBV29-1	CSVKGQGANTGELFF	TGCAGCGTTAAAGGACAGGGGGCGAACACCGGGGAGCTGTTTTTT
NA	TRBJ2-5	NA	TRBV20-1	CSALAETQYF	TGCAGTGCCTTAGCGGAGACCCAGTACTTC
NA	TRBJ2-1	NA	TRBV27	CASSPGGVEQFF	TGTGCCAGCAGCCCCGGCGGTGTTGAGCAGTTCTTC
TRBD1	TRBJ2-7	NA	TRBV18	CASSPPTGTGTYEQYF	TGTGCCAGCTCACCACCAACCGGGACAGGGACCTACGAGCAGTACTTC
TRBD2	TRBJ2-2	NA	TRBV6-1	CASKLAGNTGELFF	TGTGCCAGCAAGCTAGCGGGGAACACCGGGGAGCTGTTTTTT
TRBD2	TRBJ2-2	NA	TRBV19	CATASSGRITGELFF	TGTGCCACCGCGTCTAGCGGGCGGATCACCGGGGAGCTGTTTTTT
NA	TRBJ2-3	NA	TRBV7-9	CASSPLVASYTQYF	TGTGCCAGCAGCCCCCTGGTGGCTAGCTACACGCAGTATTTT
NA	TRBJ2-1	NA	TRBV6-1	CASSEARDSYNEQFF	TGTGCCAGCAGTGAAGCCAGGGATTCCTACAATGAGCAGTTCTTC
NA	TRBJ1-5	NA	TRBV5-5	CASRIDPGAVQPQHF	TGTGCCAGCAGGATTGACCCAGGGGCGGTTCAGCCCCAGCATTTT
NA	TRBJ2-3	NA	TRBV30	CAAGTQYF	TGTGCCGCGGGTACGCAGTATTTT
TRBD2	TRBJ2-3	NA	TRBV19	CASSATSGSVDTQYF	TGTGCCAGTAGTGCGACTAGCGGGAGTGTGGATACGCAGTATTTT
TRBD1	TRBJ2-7	NA	TRBV9	CASSGDRGHEQYF	TGTGCCAGCAGCGGGGACAGGGGCCACGAGCAGTACTTC
NA	TRBJ2-6	few	TRBV5-1	CASSFGVSGANVLTF	TGCGCCAGCAGCTTTGGAGTCTCTGGGGCCAACGTCCTGACTTTC
NA	TRBJ2-1	NA	TRBV9	CASSVRGRIFHEQFF	TGTGCCAGCAGCGTCCGGGGAAGGATTTTCCATGAGCAGTTCTTC
TRBD1	TRBJ2-5	NA	TRBV25-1	CASSERQGRAGTRETQYF	TGTGCCAGCAGTGAACGACAGGGAAGGGCAGGGACGCGGGAGACCCAGTACTTC
TRBD2	TRBJ2-7	NA	TRBV7-9	CASSLSSGREREQYF	TGTGCCAGCAGCTTATCTAGCGGGAGGGAGAGGGAGCAGTACTTC
TRBD2	TRBJ2-7	once	TRBV4-1	CASSQIRIGGGRYNQDEQYF	TGCGCCAGCAGCCAGATCCGGATCGGGGGCGGGAGGTACAACCAGGACGAGCAGTACTTC